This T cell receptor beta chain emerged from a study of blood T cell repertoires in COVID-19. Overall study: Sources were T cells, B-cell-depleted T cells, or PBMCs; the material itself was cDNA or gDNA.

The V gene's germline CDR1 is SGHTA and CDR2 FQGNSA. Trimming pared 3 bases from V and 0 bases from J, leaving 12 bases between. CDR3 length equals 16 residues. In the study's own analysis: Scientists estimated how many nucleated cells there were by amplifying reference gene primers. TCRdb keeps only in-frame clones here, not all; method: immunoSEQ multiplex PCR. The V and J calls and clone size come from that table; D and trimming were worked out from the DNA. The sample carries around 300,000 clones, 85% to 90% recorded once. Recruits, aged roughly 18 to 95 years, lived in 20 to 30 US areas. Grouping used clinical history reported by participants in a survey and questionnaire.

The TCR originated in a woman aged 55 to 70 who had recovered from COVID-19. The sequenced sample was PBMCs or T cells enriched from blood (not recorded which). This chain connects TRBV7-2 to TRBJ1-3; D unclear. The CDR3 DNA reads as TGTGCCAGCAGCTTCCGGGGAACCATCTCTGGAAACACCATATATTTT. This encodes CASSFRGTISGNTIYF.